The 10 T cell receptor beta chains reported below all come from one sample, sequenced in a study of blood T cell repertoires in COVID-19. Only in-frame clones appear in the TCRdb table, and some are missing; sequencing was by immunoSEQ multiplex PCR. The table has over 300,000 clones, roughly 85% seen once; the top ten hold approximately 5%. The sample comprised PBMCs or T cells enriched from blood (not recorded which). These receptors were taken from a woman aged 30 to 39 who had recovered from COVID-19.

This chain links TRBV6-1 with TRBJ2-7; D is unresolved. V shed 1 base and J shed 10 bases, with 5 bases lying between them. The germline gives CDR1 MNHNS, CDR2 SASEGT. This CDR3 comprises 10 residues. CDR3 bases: TGTGCCAGCAGTGAAGGACATCAGTACTTC. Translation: CASSEGHQYF.

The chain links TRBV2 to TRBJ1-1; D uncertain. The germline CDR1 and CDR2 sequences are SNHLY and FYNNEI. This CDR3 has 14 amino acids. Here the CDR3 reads CASARESMNTEAFF. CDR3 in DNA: TGTGCTTCGGCTAGGGAGAGCATGAACACTGAAGCTTTCTTT.

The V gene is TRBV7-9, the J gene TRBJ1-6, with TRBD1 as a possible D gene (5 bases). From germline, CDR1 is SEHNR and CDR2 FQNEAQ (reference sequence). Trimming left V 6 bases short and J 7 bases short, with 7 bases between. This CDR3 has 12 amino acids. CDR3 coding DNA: TGTGCCAGCAGGGAGGGGAATTCACCCCTCCACTTT. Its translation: CASREGNSPLHF.

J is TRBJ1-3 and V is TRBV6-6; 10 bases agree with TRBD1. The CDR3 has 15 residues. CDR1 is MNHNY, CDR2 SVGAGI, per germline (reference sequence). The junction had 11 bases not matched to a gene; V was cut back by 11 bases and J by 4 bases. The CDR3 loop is CAVLPGQGIGNTIYF. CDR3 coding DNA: TGTGCCGTCCTCCCGGGACAGGGGATAGGAAACACCATATATTTT.

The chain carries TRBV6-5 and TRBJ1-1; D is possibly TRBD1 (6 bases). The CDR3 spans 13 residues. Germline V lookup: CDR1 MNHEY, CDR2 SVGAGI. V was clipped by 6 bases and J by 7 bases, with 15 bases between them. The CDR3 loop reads CASSTGWGLEAFF. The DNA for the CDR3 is TGTGCCAGCAGCACAGGCTGGGGGCTTGAAGCTTTCTTT.

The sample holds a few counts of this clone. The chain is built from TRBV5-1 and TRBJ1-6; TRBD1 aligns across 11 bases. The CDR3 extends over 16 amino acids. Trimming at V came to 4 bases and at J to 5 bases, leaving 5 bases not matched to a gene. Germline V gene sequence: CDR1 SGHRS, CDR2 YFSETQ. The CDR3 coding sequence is TGCGCCAGCAGCCCCGGGACAGGGGGTAATAATTCACCCCTCCACTTT. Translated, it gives CASSPGTGGNNSPLHF.

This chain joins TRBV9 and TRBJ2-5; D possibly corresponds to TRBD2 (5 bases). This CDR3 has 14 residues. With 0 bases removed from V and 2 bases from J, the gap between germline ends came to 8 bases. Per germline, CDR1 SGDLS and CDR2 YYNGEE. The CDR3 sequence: CASSVARGQETQYF. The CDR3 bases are TGTGCCAGCAGCGTAGCTCGGGGTCAAGAGACCCAGTACTTC.

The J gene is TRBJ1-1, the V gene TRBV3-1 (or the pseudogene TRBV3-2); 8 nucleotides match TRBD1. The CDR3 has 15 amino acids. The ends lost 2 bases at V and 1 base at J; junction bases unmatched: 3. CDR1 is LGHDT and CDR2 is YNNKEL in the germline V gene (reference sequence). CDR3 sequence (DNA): TGTGCCAGCAGCCAACTACAGGGGGGGAACACTGAAGCTTTCTTT. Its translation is CASSQLQGGNTEAFF.

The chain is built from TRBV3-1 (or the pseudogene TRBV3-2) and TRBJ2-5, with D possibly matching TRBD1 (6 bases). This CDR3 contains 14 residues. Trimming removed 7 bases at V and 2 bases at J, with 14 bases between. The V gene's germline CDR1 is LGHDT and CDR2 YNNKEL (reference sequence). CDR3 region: CASKQGSYQETQYF. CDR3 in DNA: TGTGCCAGCAAACAGGGCAGCTATCAAGAGACCCAGTACTTC.

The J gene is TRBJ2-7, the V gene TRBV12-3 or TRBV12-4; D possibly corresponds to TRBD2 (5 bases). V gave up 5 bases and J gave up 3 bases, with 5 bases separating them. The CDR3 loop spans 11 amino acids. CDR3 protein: CASSRDYEQYF. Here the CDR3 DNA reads TGTGCCAGCAGTCGGGACTACGAGCAGTACTTC.